The 31 T cell receptor beta chains listed next were all sequenced from one sample in a study of cytomegalovirus exposure and HLA in healthy donors. This PCR relied on a set of 60 Vbeta primers and 13 Jbeta primers. This table comes from immunoSEQ multiplex PCR, and its TCRdb copy is limited to in-frame clones, with some not included. Of about 84,000 clones in the sample, around 89% were seen once. Sequencing was performed on PBMCs. The receptors derive from a man aged 18-30 years in good health and CMV-seronegative.

V is TRBV7-3 and J is TRBJ2-5; D call uncertain. The CDR3 length is 15 residues. Between the trimmed V and J ends, which lost 4 bases and 5 bases, there was a span of 17 bases. Germline CDR1 and CDR2: SGHTA and FQGTGA. The CDR3 DNA is TGTGCCAGCAGCTCGCTAGGTTTAGTCGGTGAGACCCAGTACTTC. Protein: CASSSLGLVGETQYF.

The table lists this clone with a count of one. This chain connects TRBV28 to TRBJ2-5; TRBD1 might be the D (6 bases). This CDR3 is 18 amino acids long. Trimming stripped 4 bases from V and 2 bases from J, with 23 bases between. Germline CDR1 is MDHEN and CDR2 is SYDVKM. The CDR3 nucleotides are TGTGCCAGCAGTTCAATAGGTGGCCGCGGACAGCCACAAGAGACCCAGTACTTC. Its protein is CASSSIGGRGQPQETQYF.

The chain recombines TRBV10-3 with TRBJ1-1; D is perhaps TRBD1 (6 bases). Between the trimmed V and J ends, which lost 2 bases and 4 bases, there was a span of 14 bases. Per the germline V gene, CDR1 is ENHRY and CDR2 is SYGVKD. The length of the CDR3 is 15 residues. The CDR3 loop reads CAISEGRSRGTEAFF. For the CDR3, the DNA is TGTGCCATCAGTGAGGGTCGGAGCAGGGGCACTGAAGCTTTCTTT.

The chain employs TRBV9 and TRBJ2-3, with 10 bases that match TRBD2. The J segment lost 6 bases and the V segment lost 2 bases, leaving 12 bases of the junction unmatched. Germline lookup yields CDR1 SGDLS and CDR2 YYNGEE. The CDR3 runs 17 residues. CDR3 sequence (DNA): TGTGCCAGCAGCGTTACAGCGGGAGGGCCTTTAGGGGATACGCAGTATTTT. Its translation is CASSVTAGGPLGDTQYF.

This chain uses TRBV15 with TRBJ1-4, with 7 positions matching TRBD1. Per germline, CDR1 LNHNV and CDR2 YYDKDF (reference sequence). The ends lost 0 bases at V and 5 bases at J; junction bases unmatched: 6. The CDR3 has 16 amino acids. CDR3 sequence (DNA): TGTGCCACCAGCAGAGATAGACAGGGATCAAATGAAAAACTGTTTTTT. It encodes CATSRDRQGSNEKLFF.

This chain links TRBV6-5 with TRBJ1-6; tentatively, D is TRBD1 (5 bases). Trimming took 6 bases from V and 8 from J, leaving 14 bases between them. The CDR3 consists of 14 residues. Germline V lookup: CDR1 MNHEY, CDR2 SVGAGI. The CDR3 DNA reads as TGTGCCAGCAGACCGTCCCTAGGGGATTCACCCCTCCACTTT. This codes for CASRPSLGDSPLHF.

The CDR3: CASSFGREGYTF. In DNA, the CDR3 is TGTGCCAGCAGCTTCGGGAGGGAGGGCTACACCTTC. V and J are TRBV5-4 and TRBJ1-2; unclear D gene. Per the germline V gene, CDR1 is SGHNT and CDR2 is YYREEE (reference sequence). The V and J ends lost 2 bases and 8 bases respectively, with 10 bases between them. The length of the CDR3 is 12 residues.

This clone was detected once. The identical CDR3 is also encoded by other nucleotide sequences in the sample. The CDR3 reads CASSLDGQNGYF. DNA for the CDR3: TGTGCCAGCAGCTTAGATGGGCAAAACGGGTACTTC. This chain connects TRBV11-2 to TRBJ2-7; no firm D call. The V end was cut by 0 bases, the J end by 12 bases, with 12 bases between. The CDR3 has 12 residues. Germline CDR1 and CDR2: SGHAT and FQNNGV. The full variable domain, its missing parts supplied by reference TRBV11-2 and TRBJ2-7, is EAGVAQSPRYKIIEKRQSVAFWCNPISGHATLYWYQQILGQGPKLLIQFQNNGVVDDSQLPKDRFSAERLKGVDSTLKIQPAKLEDSAVYLCASSLDGQNGYFGPGTRLTVT.

For the CDR3, the DNA is TGTGCCAGCAGCTCCCTCATCTCTAGCGCTGAAGCTTTCTTT. Translating gives CASSSLISSAEAFF. V and J are TRBV28 and TRBJ1-1, with D unclear. V was cut by 6 bases and J by 6 bases, with 17 bases left in between. The CDR3 loop spans 14 amino acids. Per the germline V gene, CDR1 is MDHEN and CDR2 is SYDVKM.

The chain links TRBV19 to TRBJ2-5, with D possibly TRBD1 on 6 matching bases. V shed 6 bases and J shed 2 bases, with 19 bases lying between them. This CDR3 is 16 amino acids long. Germline CDR1 LNHDA, CDR2 SQIVND (reference sequence). The CDR3 reads CASSPRSGTPQETQYF. As DNA, the CDR3 is TGTGCCAGTAGCCCTAGATCCGGGACACCTCAAGAGACCCAGTACTTC.

The count of this clone is one. The V gene is TRBV27, the J gene TRBJ1-2, with 7 nucleotides matching TRBD1. The CDR3 is made up of 13 amino acids. J gave up 4 bases and V 11 bases, and 10 bases lay outside the gene matches. CDR1 and CDR2 from the germline V gene are MNHEY and SMNVEV (reference sequence). CDR3 DNA sequence: TGTGCCTCCCGACAGGGCCCATTCTATGGCTACACCTTC. Translation: CASRQGPFYGYTF.

This chain links TRBV7-3 with TRBJ2-1; 7 bases are a match to TRBD2. The V gene end was trimmed by 1 base and the J gene end by 8 bases; junction bases not matched to a gene: 5. The CDR3 is 14 residues long. The germline V gene has CDR1 SGHTA and CDR2 FQGTGA. The CDR3, as DNA: TGTGCCAGCAGCTTAATGGGGGGAGGGGATGAGCAGTTCTTC. This sequence encodes CASSLMGGGDEQFF.

V is TRBV7-3 and J is TRBJ2-1; 12 bases are shared with TRBD2. Germline assignment: CDR1 SGHTA and CDR2 FQGTGA. The CDR3 extends over 14 amino acids. Trimming at V came to 5 bases and at J to 8 bases, leaving 4 bases not matched to a gene. As DNA, the CDR3 is TGTGCCAGCAGCCCTAGCGGGAGGGCCGATGAGCAGTTCTTC. This sequence encodes CASSPSGRADEQFF. Together with reference TRBV7-3 and TRBJ2-1, the CDR3 gives the full variable domain: GAGVSQTPSNKVTEKGKYVELRCDPISGHTALYWYRQSLGQGPEFLIYFQGTGAADDSGLPNDRFFAVRPEGSVSTLKIQRTERGDSAVYLCASSPSGRADEQFFGPGTRLTVL.

CDR3 in DNA: TGTGCCTGGAAGATTACAGGGACGTACCGGTCACCCCTCCACTTT. Amino acid sequence: CAWKITGTYRSPLHF. The chain combines TRBV30 with TRBJ1-6, with TRBD1 as a possible D gene (6 bases). This CDR3 is built from 15 residues. Trimming removed 4 bases from V and 10 bases from J, with 20 bases in between. Looked up from germline, CDR1 is GTSNPN and CDR2 is SVGIG (reference sequence).

This clone was seen once. The J gene is TRBJ2-2, the V gene TRBV7-3; tentatively, D is TRBD1 (5 bases). The germline V and J ends were trimmed by 1 base and 2 bases, with 11 bases remaining between them. The V gene's germline CDR1 is SGHTA and CDR2 FQGTGA. This CDR3 is 16 amino acids long. The CDR3 spells CASSLNQGGNTGELFF. For the CDR3, the DNA is TGTGCCAGCAGCTTAAATCAGGGCGGCAACACCGGGGAGCTGTTTTTT.

The rearrangement joins TRBV4-2 to TRBJ1-1, with a possible D match to TRBD1 (5 bases). The CDR3 has 13 residues. Per the germline V gene, CDR1 is LGHNA and CDR2 is YNFKEQ. Trimming took off 1 base at V and 7 bases at J, with 10 bases between the two ends. The CDR3 here is CASSQGTSSEAFF. Here the CDR3 DNA reads TGTGCCAGCAGCCAAGGGACATCAAGTGAAGCTTTCTTT.

The chain uses TRBV11-2 and TRBJ1-6, with 8 bases fitting TRBD1. The ends lost 1 base at V and 10 bases at J; junction bases unmatched: 6. The V gene's germline CDR1 is SGHAT and CDR2 FQNNGV. The CDR3 spans 15 residues. The CDR3 here is CASSLATRGPSPLHF. CDR3 sequence (DNA): TGTGCCAGCAGCTTAGCAACCAGGGGGCCCTCACCCCTCCACTTT.

This chain uses TRBV27 with TRBJ2-3, with 8 positions matching TRBD2. Per the germline V gene, CDR1 is MNHEY and CDR2 is SMNVEV (reference sequence). V trimming: 5 bases; J trimming: 5 bases; junction bases outside the gene matches: 6. This CDR3 has 14 amino acids. This chain's CDR3 is CASSVGLVIDTQYF. The CDR3 nucleotides are TGTGCCAGCAGTGTGGGACTAGTGATAGATACGCAGTATTTT.

This chain joins TRBV7-2 and TRBJ2-3; 13 bases line up with TRBD2. Trimming at V came to 1 base and at J to 6 bases, leaving 4 bases not matched to a gene. Germline CDR1 reads SGHTA; CDR2 reads FQGNSA. The CDR3 extends over 16 amino acids. CDR3 nucleotides: TGTGCCAGCAGCTTAGGGGGACTAGCGGGAAAGGATACGCAGTATTTT. Encoded protein: CASSLGGLAGKDTQYF. The entire variable domain, with the rest obtained from reference TRBV7-2 and TRBJ2-3, is as follows: GAGVSQSPSNKVTEKGKDVELRCDPISGHTALYWYRQSLGQGLEFLIYFQGNSAPDKSGLPSDRFSAERTGGSVSTLTIQRTQQEDSAVYLCASSLGGLAGKDTQYFGPGTRLTVL.

This chain joins TRBV5-1 and TRBJ1-1; D possibly corresponds to TRBD1 (6 bases). V was trimmed by 2 bases and J by 5 bases, leaving 16 bases between them. Germline-derived CDR1 and CDR2 are SGHRS and YFSETQ. The CDR3 length is 15 residues. The CDR3 here is CASSFVGGARTEAFF. The CDR3 DNA sequence: TGCGCCAGCAGCTTTGTTGGGGGGGCGAGAACTGAAGCTTTCTTT. The whole variable domain, filled in from reference TRBV5-1 and TRBJ1-1, reads KAGVTQTPRYLIKTRGQQVTLSCSPISGHRSVSWYQQTPGQGLQFLFEYFSETQRNKGNFPGRFSGRQFSNSRSEMNVSTLELGDSALYLCASSFVGGARTEAFFGQGTRLTVV.

The chain has TRBV28 and TRBJ1-5, with D hard to call. The germline V gene has CDR1 MDHEN and CDR2 SYDVKM. CDR3 length: 12 amino acids. V dropped 2 bases and J dropped 6 bases, with 5 bases sitting between them. In DNA, the CDR3 is TGTGCCAGCAGTTTACTCGGTCAGCCCCAGCATTTT. Its translation: CASSLLGQPQHF.

This sequence joins TRBV5-4 and TRBJ2-3; D might be TRBD2 (5 bases). The germline V gene encodes CDR1 SGHNT and CDR2 YYREEE (reference sequence). The CDR3 sequence is 16 residues long. Between the trimmed V and J ends, which lost 2 bases and 6 bases, there was a span of 19 bases. The CDR3 DNA follows: TGTGCCAGCAGCTTCGGGGTCCCCTCCCCCATCGATACGCAGTATTTT. Protein product: CASSFGVPSPIDTQYF. The entire variable domain, with the rest obtained from reference TRBV5-4 and TRBJ2-3, is as follows: ETGVTQSPTHLIKTRGQQVTLRCSSQSGHNTVSWYQQALGQGPQFIFQYYREEENGRGNFPPRFSGLQFPNYSSELNVNALELDDSALYLCASSFGVPSPIDTQYFGPGTRLTVL.

V and J are TRBV9 and TRBJ2-5; D is unresolved. Per germline, CDR1 SGDLS and CDR2 YYNGEE. V was trimmed by 1 base and J by 5 bases, leaving 15 bases between them. This CDR3 comprises 15 residues. CDR3 coding DNA: TGTGCCAGCAGCGTAACCCCATATAAGGAGGAGACCCAGTACTTC. It specifies CASSVTPYKEETQYF.

The chain combines TRBV25-1 with TRBJ2-3; TRBD2 aligns across 7 bases. There are 16 residues in the CDR3. The J segment lost 0 bases and the V segment lost 3 bases, leaving 6 bases of the junction unmatched. The germline V gene has CDR1 MGHDK and CDR2 SYGVNS. CDR3 in DNA: TGTGCCAGCAGTGACCTAGCGGAAGGGAGCACAGATACGCAGTATTTT. Translation gives CASSDLAEGSTDTQYF.

The chain employs TRBV2 and TRBJ1-3; 10 bases agree with TRBD1. This CDR3 has 16 amino acids. Germline CDR1 is SNHLY and CDR2 is FYNNEI. The V gene end was trimmed by 6 bases and the J gene end by 2 bases; junction bases not matched to a gene: 7. The CDR3 DNA reads TGTGCCAGCAGGGCCGGGACAGGGGTAGCTGGAAACACCATATATTTT. As protein: CASRAGTGVAGNTIYF.

As DNA, the CDR3 is TGTGCCAGCAACCAGGACAGGGAGGAGGTCTCTGGGGCCAACGTCCTGACTTTC. It yields the protein CASNQDREEVSGANVLTF. V usage is TRBV11-3 and J usage is TRBJ2-6, with 8 bases lining up with TRBD1. This CDR3 contains 18 residues. The trim removed 7 bases at V and 0 bases at J, leaving 11 bases unmatched. Looked up from germline, CDR1 is SGHNT and CDR2 is YENEEA.

This clone was detected only a few times. The chain couples TRBV19 to TRBJ1-1, with unresolved D. CDR1 LNHDA and CDR2 SQIVND come from the germline V gene (reference sequence). This CDR3 is 14 amino acids long. V lost 1 base and J 0 bases, leaving 6 bases between the germline ends. This chain's CDR3 is CASSIVEMNTEAFF. CDR3 coding DNA: TGTGCCAGTAGTATAGTAGAAATGAACACTGAAGCTTTCTTT.

The chain carries TRBV4-2 and TRBJ2-7; weak D call: TRBD2 (5 bases). This CDR3 spans 14 amino acids. The germline CDR1 and CDR2 sequences are LGHNA and YNFKEQ. Trimming removed 4 bases from V and 2 bases from J, with 12 bases in between. The CDR3 coding sequence is TGTGCCAGCAGCCGGGAGACTACCACCTACGAGCAGTACTTC. The encoded protein is CASSRETTTYEQYF.

The J gene is TRBJ2-7, the V gene TRBV9; perhaps TRBD1 as D (5 bases). The CDR3 totals 15 residues. Looked up from germline, CDR1 is SGDLS and CDR2 is YYNGEE. V lost 5 bases, J lost 0 bases, and 15 bases lay in between. CDR3 DNA sequence: TGTGCCAGCAGTCTTGCTTCAGGGATCTCCTACGAGCAGTACTTC. Amino acids: CASSLASGISYEQYF.

CDR3 in DNA: TGTGCCAGCAGTCACTACTCCTCCACCAACACTGAAGCTTTCTTT. It translates to CASSHYSSTNTEAFF. The gene calls are TRBV27 and TRBJ1-1, with D hard to call. V lost 5 bases to trimming and J lost 2 bases, with 15 bases between them. CDR3 length: 15 amino acids. Germline V gives CDR1 MNHEY, CDR2 SMNVEV (reference sequence).

This chain uses TRBV2 with TRBJ1-1, with D possibly matching TRBD1 (5 bases). In germline, CDR1 is SNHLY, CDR2 FYNNEI. The CDR3 has 14 amino acids. Trimming stripped 3 bases from V and 0 bases from J, with 8 bases between. CDR3 in amino acids: CASSEGRVNTEAFF. The DNA of the CDR3 is TGTGCCAGCAGTGAGGGCAGGGTGAACACTGAAGCTTTCTTT.